This record looks at one TCR beta chain sequence and its context. V was pared by 0 bases and J by 3 bases, with 8 bases between. Germline loops: CDR1 LGHNA, CDR2 YNFKEQ. The CDR3 is 14 amino acids. Profiling relied on immunoSEQ multiplex PCR, and the TCRdb table lists in-frame clones only, not all of them. The sample comprises some 90,000 clones, about 87% of which are singletons, and roughly 1.5% rests with the top ten. The sample comes from a study of T cells after somatic rescue of genetic block. The sequenced sample consisted of peripheral blood mononuclear cells (PBMCs). The receptor comes from a woman aged 18 to 35. The chain is built from TRBV4-2 and TRBJ1-2; D is possibly TRBD1 (5 bases). CDR3 nucleotide sequence: TGTGCCAGCAGCCAAGATACAGGACACTATGGCTACACCTTC. Amino acids: CASSQDTGHYGYTF.